The 24 T cell receptor beta chains below come from one sample, sequenced in a study of somatic reversion in DOCK8 deficiency. TRB libraries came from one-step amplicon PCR on about 100 ng genomic DNA with EuroClonality-NGS primers. TCRdb reprocessed the multiplex PCR reads with MiXCR, giving one entry per CDR3 protein. The sample gives about 1,400 distinct CDR3 sequences, under 20% of which show up once; about 76% is in the top ten. Input material: blood. The receptors derive from a human donor with DOCK8 deficiency.

By share, this clonotype counts as medium-sized (0.01 to 0.1%). The chain joins TRBV19 to TRBJ1-4; no firm D call. Trimming removed 3 bases at V and 7 bases at J, with 12 bases between. The CDR3 sequence is 14 residues long. From germline, CDR1 is LNHDA and CDR2 SQIVND (reference sequence). The CDR3, as DNA: TGTGCCAGTAGTATCTTGAGTCGGGCTGAAAAACTGTTTTTT. Its protein is CASSILSRAEKLFF. The complete variable domain, with remaining parts taken from reference TRBV19 and TRBJ1-4, reads DGGITQSPKYLFRKEGQNVTLSCEQNLNHDAMYWYRQDPGQGLRLIYYSQIVNDFQKGDIAEGYSVSREKKESFPLTVTSAQKNPTAFYLCASSILSRAEKLFFGSGTQLSVL.

Worth noting for this clonotype: A read error may produce the germline difference seen at one junction end. The rearrangement uses TRBV6-6 and TRBJ1-5; the D is unclear. The CDR3 is 14 amino acids. Germline lookup yields CDR1 MNHNY and CDR2 SVGAGI (reference sequence). CDR3 nucleotides: TGTGCCAGCAGAGGCAGTAATAGCAATCGGCCCCAGCATTTT. It is translated as CASRGSNSNRPQHF.

Concerning this clonotype itself: A far larger clone differs by one base, so this is likely a read error. The chain combines TRBV28 with TRBJ1-6; TRBD1 matches 7 bases. The last part of the DNA fits TRBJ1-1 better; the J call may be wrong. Germline assignment: CDR1 MDHEN and CDR2 SYDVKM. This CDR3 is built from 14 residues. The CDR3 DNA sequence: TGTGCCAGCAGGGCGGACAGGTCGAACATTGAAGCTTTCTTT. It encodes CASRADRSNIEAFF.

This clonotype is medium-sized (0.01 to 0.1%). The chain has TRBV20-1 and TRBJ1-5; no clear D. V was shortened by 0 bases and J by 1 base, with 7 bases between the two germline ends. There are 14 residues in the CDR3. Germline-derived CDR1 and CDR2 are DFQATT and SNEGSKA (reference sequence). CDR3 loop: CSARDGRSNQPQHF. CDR3 nucleotides: TGCAGTGCTAGAGATGGACGGAGCAATCAGCCCCAGCATTTT.

By proportion, this clonotype is medium-sized (0.01 to 0.1%). This chain connects TRBV7-9 to TRBJ1-1, with TRBD1 identical over 7 bases. The germline V gene has CDR1 SEHNR and CDR2 FQNEAQ (reference sequence). Trimming cost V 5 bases and J 6 bases; bases outside gene matches: 3. The CDR3 extends over 12 amino acids. The CDR3 sequence: CASSQGGSEAFF. As DNA, the CDR3 is TGTGCCAGCAGCCAGGGGGGGTCTGAAGCTTTCTTT.

The V call is TRBV28, the J call TRBJ2-3; D possibly uses TRBD1 or TRBD2 (6 bases each). Germline CDR1 is MDHEN and CDR2 is SYDVKM. The CDR3 consists of 15 residues. V was cut by 3 bases and J by 4 bases, with 14 bases left in between. The CDR3 coding sequence is TGTGCCAGCAGTTTTGGAACAGGGACTGCAGATACGCAGTATTTT. It is translated as CASSFGTGTADTQYF.

This clonotype was found a few times. The DNA of the CDR3 is TGTGCCAGCAGCGTAGGCGGCACCGCTAACTATGGCTACACCTTC. Residues: CASSVGGTANYGYTF. The genes are TRBV9 and TRBJ1-2, with no clear D. CDR3 length: 15 amino acids. CDR1 SGDLS and CDR2 YYNGEE come from the germline V gene. Deletions cut 0 bases from V and 0 bases from J, with 9 bases between. Supplemented by reference TRBV9 and TRBJ1-2, the full variable domain reads DSGVTQTPKHLITATGQRVTLRCSPRSGDLSVYWYQQSLDQGLQFLIQYYNGEERAKGNILERFSAQQFPDLHSELNLSSLELGDSALYFCASSVGGTANYGYTFGSGTRLTVV.

This clonotype was picked up a small number of times. The chain couples TRBV13 to TRBJ1-1; D is undetermined. This CDR3 comprises 14 residues. Germline V CDR1 and CDR2: PRHDT, FYEKMQ (reference sequence). Between the trimmed V and J ends, which lost 0 bases and 0 bases, there was a span of 5 bases. The CDR3 bases are TGTGCCAGCAGCTTAGGTTCCATGAACACTGAAGCTTTCTTT. Its protein product is CASSLGSMNTEAFF.

This clonotype came up many times. The rearrangement joins TRBV28 to TRBJ2-7, with 12 bases fitting TRBD2. V lost 3 bases to trimming and J lost 7 bases; unmatched junction nucleotides: 7. The CDR3 has 15 residues. Germline-derived CDR1 and CDR2 are MDHEN and SYDVKM. Written as DNA, the CDR3 is TGTGCCAGCAGTTTCTCTAGCGGGGGGGCTCGAGAGCAGTACTTC. It specifies CASSFSSGGAREQYF.

The V and J genes are TRBV6-5 and TRBJ1-1; 7 bases map to TRBD1. This CDR3 is 13 amino acids long. CDR1 is MNHEY and CDR2 is SVGAGI in the germline V gene. The J segment lost 7 bases and the V segment lost 6 bases, leaving 8 bases of the junction unmatched. The CDR3 loop reads CASSPSWDSEAFF. The CDR3 DNA is TGTGCCAGCAGCCCAAGCTGGGACAGTGAAGCTTTCTTT.

This clonotype is labeled as medium-sized (0.01 to 0.1%). The chain combines TRBV12-3 or TRBV12-4 with TRBJ1-1, with 8 positions matching TRBD1. Germline trimming cut 5 bases from V and 8 bases from J; bases unmatched to any gene: 16. There are 16 residues in the CDR3. The CDR3 sequence: CASSRNRGWARMEAFF. CDR3 nucleotide sequence: TGTGCCAGCAGTCGGAACAGGGGGTGGGCACGCATGGAAGCTTTCTTT.

Regarding this clonotype: It differs at one base from a far larger clone, so likely a read error. V usage is TRBV30 and J usage is TRBJ1-6; 8 bases agree with TRBD1. Near its end, the DNA agrees better with TRBJ1-1, so the J call may be wrong. The CDR3 length is 14 residues. Germline loops: CDR1 GTSNPN, CDR2 SVGIG (reference sequence). The CDR3, as DNA: TGTGCCTGGAATTTACAGGGGGAAAGCGCTGAAGCTTTCTTT. Encoded protein: CAWNLQGESAEAFF.

To note about this clonotype: Just one base apart from a much larger clone, this may be a read error. This rearrangement joins TRBV28 to TRBJ1-2, with D unresolved. The CDR3 runs to 15 residues. Germline V lookup: CDR1 MDHEN, CDR2 SYDVKM. CDR3 sequence reads: CASSFQVRMFLGYAF. The CDR3, as DNA: TGTGCCAGCAGTTTCCAGGTCCGCATGTTCTTGGGGTACGCCTTC.

This clonotype is medium-sized. This chain connects TRBV11-2 to TRBJ1-2; a weak D match, TRBD1 (5 bases). CDR3 size: 16 residues. The V gene lost 1 base and the J gene lost 2 bases, with 14 bases spanning the gap. From germline, CDR1 is SGHAT and CDR2 FQNNGV. Written as DNA, the CDR3 is TGTGCCAGCAGCTTAGTGGGGGGGTACTCGAACTATGGCTACACCTTC. It is translated as CASSLVGGYSNYGYTF.

This sequence joins TRBV18 and TRBJ1-2, with D perhaps TRBD1 (6 bases). The CDR3 is made up of 13 amino acids. V was clipped by 3 bases and J by 8 bases, with 13 bases between them. CDR1 and CDR2 (germline): KGHSH, LQKENI. This CDR3 reads CASSPDRGEGYTF. As DNA, the CDR3 is TGTGCCAGCTCACCGGACAGAGGGGAGGGCTACACCTTC.

This clonotype was observed many times. The chain is built from TRBV6-6 and TRBJ1-4, with unresolved D. The germline CDR1 and CDR2 sequences are MNHNY and SVGAGI (reference sequence). V dropped 2 bases and J dropped 11 bases, with 18 bases sitting between them. The CDR3 covers 15 residues. The CDR3: CASSYRRLGEGKLFF. CDR3 DNA sequence: TGTGCCAGCAGTTACCGTCGTTTAGGCGAAGGGAAACTGTTTTTT.

The gene calls are TRBV27 and TRBJ2-7; 11 bases line up with TRBD1. The ends lost 5 bases at V and 4 bases at J; junction bases unmatched: 4. This CDR3 contains 14 residues. Germline V CDR1 and CDR2: MNHEY, SMNVEV (reference sequence). DNA for the CDR3: TGTGCCAGCAGTCGGGACAGGGGGTTTTACGAGCAGTACTTC. It encodes CASSRDRGFYEQYF.

This clonotype has a count of ten or more. V is TRBV19 and J is TRBJ2-7; a possible D gene is TRBD1 (5 bases). The CDR3 covers 14 residues. V lost 5 bases and J lost 2, with 13 bases in between. The V gene's germline CDR1 is LNHDA and CDR2 SQIVND (reference sequence). CDR3 nucleotide sequence: TGTGCCAGTAGTGATGGACACGGCCCCTACGAGCAGTACTTC. Protein sequence: CASSDGHGPYEQYF.

Only a few counts were recorded for this clonotype. The chain is built from TRBV12-3 or TRBV12-4 and TRBJ1-4, with D uncertain. Between the trimmed V and J ends, which lost 6 bases and 8 bases, there was a span of 22 bases. The CDR3 is 16 residues long. The CDR3 bases are TGTGCCAGCAGGTCTGAAGGACGCCCGACGGGGGAAAAACTGTTTTTT. As protein: CASRSEGRPTGEKLFF.

This clonotype counts as medium-sized. V and J are TRBV19 and TRBJ1-4; the D gene is possibly TRBD1 (5 bases). CDR3 length: 16 amino acids. CDR1 and CDR2 from the germline V gene are LNHDA and SQIVND (reference sequence). The V end lost 5 bases, the J end lost 4 bases, and 17 bases lay between the germline ends. CDR3 loop: CASSQQGLWYNEKLFF. In DNA form, the CDR3 reads TGTGCCAGTAGTCAGCAGGGTCTCTGGTATAATGAAAAACTGTTTTTT.

The genes are TRBV6-5 and TRBJ1-6, with D perhaps TRBD1 (5 bases). CDR3 length equals 15 residues. CDR1 MNHEY and CDR2 SVGAGI come from the germline V gene. Trimming took 2 bases from V and 10 from J, leaving 15 bases between them. The CDR3: CASSYSGRETSPLHF. The CDR3 bases are TGTGCCAGCAGTTACAGTGGCAGGGAAACCTCACCCCTCCACTTT.

The J gene is TRBJ1-2, the V gene TRBV28; perhaps TRBD1 as D (6 bases). This CDR3 is 14 amino acids long. Germline V gene data show CDR1 as MDHEN and CDR2 as SYDVKM. The ends were cut back, 6 bases at V and 4 bases at J, with 15 bases in the middle. The CDR3, as DNA: TGTGCCAGCAGGGGAGGGGGGGCGGGCTATGGCTACACCTTC. Encoded protein: CASRGGGAGYGYTF.

The rearrangement joins TRBV6-2 or TRBV6-3 to TRBJ1-2; D gene unclear. The CDR3 has 13 residues. Germline-derived CDR1 and CDR2 are MNHEY and SVGEGT. Trimming stripped 6 bases from V and 3 bases from J, with 11 bases between. CDR3 protein: CASRKEIYYGYTF. CDR3 sequence (DNA): TGTGCCAGCAGGAAGGAAATATACTATGGCTACACCTTC.

Comment on this clonotype: Being one base from a much bigger clone, this may be a read error. The chain has TRBV2 and TRBJ1-1; 8 bases align to TRBD1. Germline V CDR1 and CDR2: SNHLY, FYNNEI. V dropped 6 bases and J dropped 4; count of bases not matched to a gene: 7. CDR3 size: 14 residues. CDR3 in amino acids: CASRGDRTPTEAFF. For the CDR3, the DNA is TGTGCCAGCAGGGGGGACAGGACCCCCACTGAAGCTTTCTTT.